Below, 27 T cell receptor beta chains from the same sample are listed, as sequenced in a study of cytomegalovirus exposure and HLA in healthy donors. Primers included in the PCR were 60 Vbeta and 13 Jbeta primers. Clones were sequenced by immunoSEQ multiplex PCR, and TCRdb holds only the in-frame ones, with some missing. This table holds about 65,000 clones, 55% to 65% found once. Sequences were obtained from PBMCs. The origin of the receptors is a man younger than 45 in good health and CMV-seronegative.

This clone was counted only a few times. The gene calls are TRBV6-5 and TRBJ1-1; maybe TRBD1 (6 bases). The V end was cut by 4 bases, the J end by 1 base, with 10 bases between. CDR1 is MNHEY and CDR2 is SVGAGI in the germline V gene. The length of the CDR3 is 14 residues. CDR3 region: CASSSPTGNTEAFF. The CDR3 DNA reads TGTGCCAGCAGTTCCCCGACAGGGAACACTGAAGCTTTCTTT.

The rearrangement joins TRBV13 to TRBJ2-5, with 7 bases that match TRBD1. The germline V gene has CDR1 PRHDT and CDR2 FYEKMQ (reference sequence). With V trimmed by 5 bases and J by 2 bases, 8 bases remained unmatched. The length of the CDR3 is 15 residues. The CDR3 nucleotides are TGTGCCAGCAGCGCCGGGACAGCATTACAAGAGACCCAGTACTTC. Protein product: CASSAGTALQETQYF.

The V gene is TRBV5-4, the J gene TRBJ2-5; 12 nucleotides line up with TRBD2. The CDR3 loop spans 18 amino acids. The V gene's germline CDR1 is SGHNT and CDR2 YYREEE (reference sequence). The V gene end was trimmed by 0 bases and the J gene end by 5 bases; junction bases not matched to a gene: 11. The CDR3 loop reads CASSLAPGRLAGVETQYF. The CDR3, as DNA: TGTGCCAGCAGCTTGGCCCCGGGTAGACTAGCGGGGGTGGAGACCCAGTACTTC.

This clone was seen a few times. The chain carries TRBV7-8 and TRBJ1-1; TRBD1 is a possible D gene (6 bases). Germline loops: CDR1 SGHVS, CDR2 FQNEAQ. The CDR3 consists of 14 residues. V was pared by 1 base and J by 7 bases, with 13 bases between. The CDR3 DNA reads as TGTGCCAGCAGCTTAGTGGGGGCGCGCGTTGAAGCTTTCTTT. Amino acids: CASSLVGARVEAFF.

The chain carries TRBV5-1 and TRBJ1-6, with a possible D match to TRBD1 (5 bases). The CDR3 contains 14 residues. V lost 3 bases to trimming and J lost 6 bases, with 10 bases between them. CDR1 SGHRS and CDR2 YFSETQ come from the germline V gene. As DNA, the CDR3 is TGCGCCAGCAGCTCCGGGACTAGTAATTCACCCCTCCACTTT. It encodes CASSSGTSNSPLHF. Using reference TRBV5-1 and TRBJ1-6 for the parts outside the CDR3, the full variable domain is KAGVTQTPRYLIKTRGQQVTLSCSPISGHRSVSWYQQTPGQGLQFLFEYFSETQRNKGNFPGRFSGRQFSNSRSEMNVSTLELGDSALYLCASSSGTSNSPLHFGNGTRLTVT.

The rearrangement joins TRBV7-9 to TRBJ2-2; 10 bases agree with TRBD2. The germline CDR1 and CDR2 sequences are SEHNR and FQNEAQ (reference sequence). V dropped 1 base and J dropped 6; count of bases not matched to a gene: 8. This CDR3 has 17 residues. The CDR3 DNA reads TGTGCCAGCAGCTTAGAAGCGAGCGGGGGGGCCTCCGGGGAGCTGTTTTTT. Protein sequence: CASSLEASGGASGELFF.

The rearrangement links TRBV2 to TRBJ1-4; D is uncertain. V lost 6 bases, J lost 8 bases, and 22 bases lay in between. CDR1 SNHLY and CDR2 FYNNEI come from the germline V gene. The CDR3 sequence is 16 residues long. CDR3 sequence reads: CASRPNGLGSVEKLFF. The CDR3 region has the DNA TGTGCCAGCAGACCCAATGGACTGGGGAGCGTGGAAAAACTGTTTTTT.

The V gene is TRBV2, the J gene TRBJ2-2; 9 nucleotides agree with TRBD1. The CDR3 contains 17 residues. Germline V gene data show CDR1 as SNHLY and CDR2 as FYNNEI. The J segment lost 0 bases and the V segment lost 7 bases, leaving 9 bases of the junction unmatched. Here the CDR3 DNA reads TGTGCCAGCATATTGCCGACAGGGGGACCGAACACCGGGGAGCTGTTTTTT. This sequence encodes CASILPTGGPNTGELFF.

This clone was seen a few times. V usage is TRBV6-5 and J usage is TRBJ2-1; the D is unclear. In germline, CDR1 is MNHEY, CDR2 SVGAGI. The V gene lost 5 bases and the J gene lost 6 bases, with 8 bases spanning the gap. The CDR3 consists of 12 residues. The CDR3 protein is CASSDTTNEQFF. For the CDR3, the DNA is TGTGCCAGCAGTGACACAACCAATGAGCAGTTCTTC.

The CDR3 DNA reads as TGTGCCAGCAGCCAAGATCGCAGGGCGAGCTCCTACGAGCAGTACTTC. Its translation: CASSQDRRASSYEQYF. V usage is TRBV4-2 and J usage is TRBJ2-7; a possible D gene is TRBD1 (5 bases). Trimming removed 0 bases from V and 0 bases from J, with 12 bases in between. Germline assignment: CDR1 LGHNA and CDR2 YNFKEQ. This CDR3 is 16 amino acids long.

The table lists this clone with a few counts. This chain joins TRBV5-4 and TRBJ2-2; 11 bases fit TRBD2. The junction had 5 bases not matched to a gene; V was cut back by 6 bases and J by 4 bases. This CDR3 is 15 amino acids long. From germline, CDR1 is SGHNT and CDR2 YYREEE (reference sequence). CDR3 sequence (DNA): TGTGCCAGCAACTTAGCGGGGGGGCTCACCGGGGAGCTGTTTTTT. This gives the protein CASNLAGGLTGELFF.

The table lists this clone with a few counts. The CDR3 is CASSSGLAGMETQYF. The CDR3 region has the DNA TGTGCCAGCAGCTCGGGACTAGCGGGCATGGAGACCCAGTACTTC. J is TRBJ2-5 and V is TRBV7-9, with TRBD2 identical over 12 bases. There are 15 residues in the CDR3. The V gene's germline CDR1 is SEHNR and CDR2 FQNEAQ (reference sequence). V shed 4 bases, J shed 5 bases, and the junction held 5 bases outside the gene matches. Complete variable domain (other parts from reference TRBV7-9 and TRBJ2-5): DTGVSQNPRHKITKRGQNVTFRCDPISEHNRLYWYRQTLGQGPEFLTYFQNEAQLEKSRLLSDRFSAERPKGSFSTLEIQRTEQGDSAMYLCASSSGLAGMETQYFGPGTRLLVL.

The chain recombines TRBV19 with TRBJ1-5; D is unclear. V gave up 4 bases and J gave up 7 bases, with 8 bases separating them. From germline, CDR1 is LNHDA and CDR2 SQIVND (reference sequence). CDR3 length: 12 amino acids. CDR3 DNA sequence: TGTGCCAGTAGTACGGGTGTCCAGCCCCAGCATTTT. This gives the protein CASSTGVQPQHF.

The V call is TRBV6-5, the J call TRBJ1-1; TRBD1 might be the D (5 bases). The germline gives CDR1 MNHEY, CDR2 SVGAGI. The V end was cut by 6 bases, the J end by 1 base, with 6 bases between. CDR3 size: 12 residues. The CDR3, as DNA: TGTGCCAGCAGGGACACGAACACTGAAGCTTTCTTT. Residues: CASRDTNTEAFF.

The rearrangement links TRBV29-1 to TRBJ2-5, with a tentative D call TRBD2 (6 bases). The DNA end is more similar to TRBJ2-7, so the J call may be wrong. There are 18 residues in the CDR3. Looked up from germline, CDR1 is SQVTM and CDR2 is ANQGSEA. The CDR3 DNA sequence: TGCAGCGTTGCTTTGGGGAGGAGCCGTCATCATCCTTCCTACGAGCAGTACTTC. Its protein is CSVALGRSRHHPSYEQYF.

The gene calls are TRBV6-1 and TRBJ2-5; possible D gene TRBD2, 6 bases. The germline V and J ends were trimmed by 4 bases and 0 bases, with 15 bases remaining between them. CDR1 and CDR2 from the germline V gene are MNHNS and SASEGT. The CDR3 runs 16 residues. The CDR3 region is CASSVARGSNQETQYF. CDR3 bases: TGTGCCAGCAGTGTGGCTCGGGGGAGCAACCAAGAGACCCAGTACTTC.

Here the CDR3 reads CATGQGDIQYF. The CDR3, as DNA: TGTGCAACGGGACAGGGCGACATTCAGTACTTC. V and J are TRBV19 and TRBJ2-4, with 9 bases aligning to TRBD1. CDR1 is LNHDA and CDR2 is SQIVND in the germline V gene (reference sequence). The CDR3 spans 11 residues.

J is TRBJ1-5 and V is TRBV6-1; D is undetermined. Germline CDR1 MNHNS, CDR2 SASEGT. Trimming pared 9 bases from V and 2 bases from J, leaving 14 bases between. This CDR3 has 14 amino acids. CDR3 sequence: CASAGREGNQPQHF. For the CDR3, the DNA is TGTGCCAGTGCCGGGAGGGAGGGCAATCAGCCCCAGCATTTT.

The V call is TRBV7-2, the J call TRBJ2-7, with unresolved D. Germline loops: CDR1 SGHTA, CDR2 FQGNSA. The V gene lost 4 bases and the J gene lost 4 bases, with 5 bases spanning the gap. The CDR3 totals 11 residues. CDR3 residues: CASSSEYEQYF. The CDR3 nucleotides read TGTGCCAGCAGCTCAGAATACGAGCAGTACTTC.

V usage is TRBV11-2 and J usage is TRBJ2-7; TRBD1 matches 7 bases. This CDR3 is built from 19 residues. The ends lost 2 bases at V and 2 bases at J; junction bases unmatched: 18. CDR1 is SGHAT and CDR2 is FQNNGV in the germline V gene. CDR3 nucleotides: TGTGCCAGCAGCTTAACCATTGATAGCCCGGGACAGACCCCCTACGAGCAGTACTTC. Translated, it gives CASSLTIDSPGQTPYEQYF.

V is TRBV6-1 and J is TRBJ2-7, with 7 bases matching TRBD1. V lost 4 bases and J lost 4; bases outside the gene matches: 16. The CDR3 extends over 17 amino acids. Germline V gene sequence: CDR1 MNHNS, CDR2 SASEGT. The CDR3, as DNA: TGTGCCAGCAGTGTCTTTTCGACAGGGAATCTGCCGTACGAGCAGTACTTC. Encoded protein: CASSVFSTGNLPYEQYF.

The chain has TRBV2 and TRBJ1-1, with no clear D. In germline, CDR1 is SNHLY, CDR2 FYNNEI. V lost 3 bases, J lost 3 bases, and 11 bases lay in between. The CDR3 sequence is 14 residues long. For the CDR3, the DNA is TGTGCCAGCAGTGAGGGAGACCGTTACACTGAAGCTTTCTTT. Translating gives CASSEGDRYTEAFF.

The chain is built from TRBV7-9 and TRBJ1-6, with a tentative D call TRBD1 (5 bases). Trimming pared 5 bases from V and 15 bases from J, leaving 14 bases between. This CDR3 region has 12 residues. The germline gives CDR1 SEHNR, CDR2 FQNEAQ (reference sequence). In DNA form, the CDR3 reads TGTGCCAGCAGCCCGGGAGGGAGGGGCCTCCACTTT. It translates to CASSPGGRGLHF.

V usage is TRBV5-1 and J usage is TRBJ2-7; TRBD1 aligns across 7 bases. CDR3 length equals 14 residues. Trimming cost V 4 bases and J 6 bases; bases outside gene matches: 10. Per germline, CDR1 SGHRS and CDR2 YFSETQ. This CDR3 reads CASSPDDRASEQYF. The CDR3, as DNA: TGCGCCAGCAGCCCCGACGACAGGGCCTCCGAGCAGTACTTC.

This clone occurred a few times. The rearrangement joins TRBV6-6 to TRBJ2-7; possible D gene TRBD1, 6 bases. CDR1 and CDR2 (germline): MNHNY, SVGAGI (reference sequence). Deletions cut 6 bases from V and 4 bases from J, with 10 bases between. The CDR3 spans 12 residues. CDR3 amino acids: CASRPTGYEQYF. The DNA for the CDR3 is TGTGCCAGCAGACCCACAGGGTACGAGCAGTACTTC.

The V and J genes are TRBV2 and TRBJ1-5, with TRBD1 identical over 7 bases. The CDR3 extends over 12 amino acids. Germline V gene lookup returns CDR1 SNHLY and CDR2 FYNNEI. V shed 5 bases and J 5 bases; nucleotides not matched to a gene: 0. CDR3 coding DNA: TGTGCCAGCAGTACAGGGGATCAGCCCCAGCATTTT. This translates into CASSTGDQPQHF.

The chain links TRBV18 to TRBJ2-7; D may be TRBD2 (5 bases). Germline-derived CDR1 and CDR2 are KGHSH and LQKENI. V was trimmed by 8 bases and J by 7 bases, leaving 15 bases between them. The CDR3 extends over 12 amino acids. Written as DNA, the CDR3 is TGTGCCAGCCTCGGACCCACGGGGGAGCAGTACTTC. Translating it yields CASLGPTGEQYF. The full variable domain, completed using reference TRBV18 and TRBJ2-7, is NAGVMQNPRHLVRRRGQEARLRCSPMKGHSHVYWYRQLPEEGLKFMVYLQKENIIDESGMPKERFSAEFPKEGPSILRIQQVVRGDSAAYFCASLGPTGEQYFGPGTRLTVT.